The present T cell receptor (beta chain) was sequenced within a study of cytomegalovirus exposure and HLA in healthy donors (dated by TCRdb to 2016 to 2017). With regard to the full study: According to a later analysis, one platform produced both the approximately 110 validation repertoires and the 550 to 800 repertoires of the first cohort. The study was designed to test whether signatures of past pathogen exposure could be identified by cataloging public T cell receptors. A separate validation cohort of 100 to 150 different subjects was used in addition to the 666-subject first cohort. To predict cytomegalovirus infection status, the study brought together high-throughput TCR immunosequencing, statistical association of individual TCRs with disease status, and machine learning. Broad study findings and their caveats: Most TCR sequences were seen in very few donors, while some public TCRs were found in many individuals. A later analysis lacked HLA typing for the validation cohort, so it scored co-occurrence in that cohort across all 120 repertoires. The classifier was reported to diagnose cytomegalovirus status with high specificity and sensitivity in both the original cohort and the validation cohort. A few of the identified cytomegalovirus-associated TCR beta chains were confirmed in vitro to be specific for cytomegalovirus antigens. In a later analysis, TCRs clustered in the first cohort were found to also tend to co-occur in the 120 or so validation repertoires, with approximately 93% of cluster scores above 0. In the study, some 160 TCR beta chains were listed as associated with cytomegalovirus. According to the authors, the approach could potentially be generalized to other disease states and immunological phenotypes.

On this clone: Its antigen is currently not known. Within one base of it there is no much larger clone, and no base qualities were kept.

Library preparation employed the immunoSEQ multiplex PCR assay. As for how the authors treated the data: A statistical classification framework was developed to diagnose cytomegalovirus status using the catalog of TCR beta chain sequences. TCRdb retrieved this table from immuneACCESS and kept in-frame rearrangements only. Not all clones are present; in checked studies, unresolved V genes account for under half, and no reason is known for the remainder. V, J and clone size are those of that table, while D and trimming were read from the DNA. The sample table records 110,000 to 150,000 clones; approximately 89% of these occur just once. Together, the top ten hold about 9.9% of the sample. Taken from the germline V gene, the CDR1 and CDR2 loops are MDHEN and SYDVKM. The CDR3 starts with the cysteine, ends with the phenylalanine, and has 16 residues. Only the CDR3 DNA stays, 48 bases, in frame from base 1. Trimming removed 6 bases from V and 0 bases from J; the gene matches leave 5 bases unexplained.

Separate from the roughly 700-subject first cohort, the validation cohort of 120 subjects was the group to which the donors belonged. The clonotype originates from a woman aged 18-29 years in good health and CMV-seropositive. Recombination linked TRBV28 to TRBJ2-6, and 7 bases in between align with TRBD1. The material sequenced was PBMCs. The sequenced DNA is TGTGCCAGCAGCTTAGGGGGCCCCTCTGGGGCCAACGTCCTGACTTTC. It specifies CASSLGGPSGANVLTF.